Listed below are T cell receptor beta chains from one sample, sequenced in a study of T cells in Graves' hyperthyroidism and ophthalmopathy. From the multiplex PCR reads, TCRdb called clonotypes with MiXCR, one entry per CDR3 protein. Here the sample spans under 400,000 distinct CDR3 sequences, less than 20% being singletons. The sample comprised blood. The receptors originated from a woman between 18 and 29 years old with Graves' hyperthyroidism that later progressed to Graves' ophthalmopathy. Each CDR3 is given with its conserved first and last residue. A D gene is named only where the DNA matches it firmly. Clone size is given for some rows only: seen once, a few or many times, or a class if the clone is expanded.

D: NA
J: TRBJ2-3
size: many
V: TRBV27
DNA: TGTGCCAGCAGTCGGACACCGGCGGGACTTAAAGATACGCAGTATTTT
CDR3: CASSRTPAGLKDTQYF

D: NA
J: TRBJ1-1
size: many
V: TRBV9
DNA: TGTGCCAGCAGCCCCAGTGGAGAGGTTTACACTGAAGCTTTCTTT
CDR3: CASSPSGEVYTEAFF

D: NA
J: TRBJ1-2
size: NA
V: TRBV7-3
DNA: TGTGCCAGCAGCTTAAACAGGAACTATGGCTACACCTTC
CDR3: CASSLNRNYGYTF

D: NA
J: TRBJ1-5
size: many
V: TRBV27
DNA: TGTGCCAGCAGTCCGCACCCCGTCAGCAATCAGCCCCAGCATTTT
CDR3: CASSPHPVSNQPQHF

D: TRBD2
J: TRBJ2-1
size: many
V: TRBV27
DNA: TGTGCCAGCAGTACCCTACTAGCGGGAGAGTTCTTC
CDR3: CASSTLLAGEFF

D: TRBD1
J: TRBJ2-7
size: many
V: TRBV6-1
DNA: TGTGCCAGCATTGAGCAGGACAGGGTCGATTACGAGCAGTACTTC
CDR3: CASIEQDRVDYEQYF

D: TRBD2
J: TRBJ2-1
size: few
V: TRBV27
DNA: TGTGCCAGCAGTTTCGGGACTAGCGAAAATGAGCAGTTCTTC
CDR3: CASSFGTSENEQFF

D: NA
J: TRBJ1-2
size: few
V: TRBV4-3
DNA: TGCGCCAGCAGCCAAGCCCGGGGACAAAACTATGGCTACACCTTC
CDR3: CASSQARGQNYGYTF

D: NA
J: TRBJ2-5
size: few
V: TRBV9
DNA: TGTGCCAGCAGCGCCCATAGAGGGGGGCAAGAGACCCAGTACTTC
CDR3: CASSAHRGGQETQYF

D: NA
J: TRBJ1-2
size: many
V: TRBV6-2/TRBV6-3
DNA: TGTGCCAGCAGCATGACAGCTTTACCCTCTAACTATGGCTACACCTTC
CDR3: CASSMTALPSNYGYTF